This entry is about one T cell receptor beta chain. The sample originates from a study of blood T cell repertoires in COVID-19. About the study: Samples representing acute and convalescent COVID-19 were sourced from the United States, Italy and Spain. T cells, B-cell-depleted T cells, or PBMCs supplied cDNA or gDNA.

The germline V gene encodes CDR1 SGHRS and CDR2 YFSETQ. The CDR3 is 16 amino acids. V dropped 3 bases and J dropped 8 bases, with 23 bases sitting between them. Original analysis: Using reference gene primer amplification, nucleated cell counts were estimated. The method was immunoSEQ multiplex PCR; TCRdb's version includes in-frame clones alone and lacks a portion of them. The DNA gave D and trimming, while V, J and clone size come from that table. The sample has roughly 160,000 clones, about 86% seen once; the top ten hold about a tenth. Seattle's enrolled individuals joined amid active infection and were then monitored longitudinally.

The sequence derives from a woman aged 65 to 85 with COVID-19, enrolled during active disease. The J gene is TRBJ1-2, the V gene TRBV5-1; tentatively, D is TRBD1 (5 bases). The material sequenced was peripheral blood. CDR3 region: CASSYVGARFEVGYTF. The DNA of the CDR3 is TGCGCCAGCAGCTACGTTGGGGCCCGATTTGAAGTCGGCTACACCTTC. Full variable domain (remainder filled in from reference TRBV5-1 and TRBJ1-2): KAGVTQTPRYLIKTRGQQVTLSCSPISGHRSVSWYQQTPGQGLQFLFEYFSETQRNKGNFPGRFSGRQFSNSRSEMNVSTLELGDSALYLCASSYVGARFEVGYTFGSGTRLTVV.